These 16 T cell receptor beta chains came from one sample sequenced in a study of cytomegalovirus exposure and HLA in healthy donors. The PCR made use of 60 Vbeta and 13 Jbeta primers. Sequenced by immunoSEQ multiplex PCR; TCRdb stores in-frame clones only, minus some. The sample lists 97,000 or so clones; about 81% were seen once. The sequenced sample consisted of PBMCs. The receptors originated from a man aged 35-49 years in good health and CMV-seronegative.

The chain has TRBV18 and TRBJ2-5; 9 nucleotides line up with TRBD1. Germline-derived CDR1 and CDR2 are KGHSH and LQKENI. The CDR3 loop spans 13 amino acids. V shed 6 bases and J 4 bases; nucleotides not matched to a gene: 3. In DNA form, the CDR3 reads TGTGCCAGCTCTCGGACAGGGGTAGAGACCCAGTACTTC. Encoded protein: CASSRTGVETQYF. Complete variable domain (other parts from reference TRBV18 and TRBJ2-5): NAGVMQNPRHLVRRRGQEARLRCSPMKGHSHVYWYRQLPEEGLKFMVYLQKENIIDESGMPKERFSAEFPKEGPSILRIQQVVRGDSAAYFCASSRTGVETQYFGPGTRLLVL.

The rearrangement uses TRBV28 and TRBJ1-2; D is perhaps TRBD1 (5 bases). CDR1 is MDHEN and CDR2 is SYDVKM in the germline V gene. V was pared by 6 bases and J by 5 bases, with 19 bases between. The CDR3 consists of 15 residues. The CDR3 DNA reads TGTGCCAGCAGGCGGGGGGGGGACGAGAAGTATGGCTACACCTTC. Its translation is CASRRGGDEKYGYTF.

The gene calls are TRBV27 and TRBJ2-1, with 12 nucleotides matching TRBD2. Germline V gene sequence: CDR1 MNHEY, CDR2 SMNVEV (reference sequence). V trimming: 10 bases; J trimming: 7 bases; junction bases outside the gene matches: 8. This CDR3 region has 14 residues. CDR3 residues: CATALAGGINEQFF. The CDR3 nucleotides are TGTGCCACCGCGCTAGCGGGGGGGATTAATGAGCAGTTCTTC.

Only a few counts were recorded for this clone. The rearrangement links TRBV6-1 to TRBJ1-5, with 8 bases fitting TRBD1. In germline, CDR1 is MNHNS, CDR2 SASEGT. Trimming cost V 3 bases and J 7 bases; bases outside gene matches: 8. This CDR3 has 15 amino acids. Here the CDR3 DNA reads TGTGCCAGCAGTGATATGGACAGGGTCGGGCAGCCCCAGCATTTT. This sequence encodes CASSDMDRVGQPQHF.

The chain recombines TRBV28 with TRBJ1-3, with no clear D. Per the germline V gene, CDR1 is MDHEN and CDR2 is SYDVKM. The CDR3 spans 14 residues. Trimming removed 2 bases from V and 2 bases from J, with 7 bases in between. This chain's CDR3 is CASSLGGPGNTIYF. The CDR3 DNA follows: TGTGCCAGCAGTTTAGGAGGTCCTGGAAACACCATATATTTT. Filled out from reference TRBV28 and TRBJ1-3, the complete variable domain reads DVKVTQSSRYLVKRTGEKVFLECVQDMDHENMFWYRQDPGLGLRLIYFSYDVKMKEKGDIPEGYSVSREKKERFSLILESASTNQTSMYLCASSLGGPGNTIYFGEGSWLTVV.

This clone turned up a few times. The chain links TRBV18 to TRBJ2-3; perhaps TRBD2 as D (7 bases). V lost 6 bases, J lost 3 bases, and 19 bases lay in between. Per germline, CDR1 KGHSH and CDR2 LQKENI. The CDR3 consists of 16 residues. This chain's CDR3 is CASSFSGGRETDTQYF. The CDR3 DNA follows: TGTGCCAGCTCCTTTTCCGGGGGGCGCGAGACAGATACGCAGTATTTT.

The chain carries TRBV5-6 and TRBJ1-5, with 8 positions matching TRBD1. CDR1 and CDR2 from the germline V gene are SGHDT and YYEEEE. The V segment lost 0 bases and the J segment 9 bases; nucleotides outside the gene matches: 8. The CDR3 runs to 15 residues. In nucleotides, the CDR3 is TGTGCCAGCAGCTTGGACAGGGGGAGGGTCACGCCCCAGCATTTT. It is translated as CASSLDRGRVTPQHF.

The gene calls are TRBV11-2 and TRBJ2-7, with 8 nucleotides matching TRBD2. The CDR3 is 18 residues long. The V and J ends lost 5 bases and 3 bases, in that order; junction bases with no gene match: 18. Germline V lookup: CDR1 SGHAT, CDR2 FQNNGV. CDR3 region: CASSPIRRPRGGDYEQYF. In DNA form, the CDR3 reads TGTGCCAGCAGCCCAATCCGTCGACCACGGGGGGGGGACTACGAGCAGTACTTC.

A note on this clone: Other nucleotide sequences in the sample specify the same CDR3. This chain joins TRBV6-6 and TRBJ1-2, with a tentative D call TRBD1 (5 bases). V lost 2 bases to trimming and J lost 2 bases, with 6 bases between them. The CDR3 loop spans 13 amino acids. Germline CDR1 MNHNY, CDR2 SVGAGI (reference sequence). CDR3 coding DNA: TGTGCCAGCAGTTACGGGGCGAACTATGGCTACACCTTC. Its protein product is CASSYGANYGYTF.

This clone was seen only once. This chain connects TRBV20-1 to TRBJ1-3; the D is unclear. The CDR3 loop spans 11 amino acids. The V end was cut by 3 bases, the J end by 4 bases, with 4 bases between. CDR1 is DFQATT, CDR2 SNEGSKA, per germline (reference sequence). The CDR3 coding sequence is TGCAGTGCTAGCTTCGGAAACACCATATATTTT. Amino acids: CSASFGNTIYF.

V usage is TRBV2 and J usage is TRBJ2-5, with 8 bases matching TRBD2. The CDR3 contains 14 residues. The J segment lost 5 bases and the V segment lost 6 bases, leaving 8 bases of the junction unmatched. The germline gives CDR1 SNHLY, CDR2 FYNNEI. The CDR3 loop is CASRNGGAGETQYF. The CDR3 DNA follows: TGTGCCAGCAGGAACGGGGGGGCCGGGGAGACCCAGTACTTC. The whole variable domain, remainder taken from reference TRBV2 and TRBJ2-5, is EPEVTQTPSHQVTQMGQEVILRCVPISNHLYFYWYRQILGQKVEFLVSFYNNEISEKSEIFDDQFSVERPDGSNFTLKIRSTKLEDSAMYFCASRNGGAGETQYFGPGTRLLVL.

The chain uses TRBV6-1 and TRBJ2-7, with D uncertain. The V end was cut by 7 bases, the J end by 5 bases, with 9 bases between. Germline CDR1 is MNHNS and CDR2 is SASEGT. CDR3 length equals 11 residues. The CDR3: CASIYRDEQYF. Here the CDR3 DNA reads TGTGCCAGCATCTACCGGGACGAGCAGTACTTC.

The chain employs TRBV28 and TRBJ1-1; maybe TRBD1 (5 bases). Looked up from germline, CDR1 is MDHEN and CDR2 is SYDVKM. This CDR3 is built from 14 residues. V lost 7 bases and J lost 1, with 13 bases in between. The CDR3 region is CASTYSRANTEAFF. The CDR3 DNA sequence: TGTGCCAGCACCTATAGCAGGGCGAACACTGAAGCTTTCTTT.

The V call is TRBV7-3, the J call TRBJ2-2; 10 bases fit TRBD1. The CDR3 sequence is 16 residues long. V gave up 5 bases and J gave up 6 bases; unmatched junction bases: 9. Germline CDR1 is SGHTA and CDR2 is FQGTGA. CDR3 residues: CASSKLPGQGPGELFF. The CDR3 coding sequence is TGTGCCAGCAGCAAACTCCCGGGACAGGGGCCCGGGGAGCTGTTTTTT. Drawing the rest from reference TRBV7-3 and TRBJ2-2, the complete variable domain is GAGVSQTPSNKVTEKGKYVELRCDPISGHTALYWYRQSLGQGPEFLIYFQGTGAADDSGLPNDRFFAVRPEGSVSTLKIQRTERGDSAVYLCASSKLPGQGPGELFFGEGSRLTVL.

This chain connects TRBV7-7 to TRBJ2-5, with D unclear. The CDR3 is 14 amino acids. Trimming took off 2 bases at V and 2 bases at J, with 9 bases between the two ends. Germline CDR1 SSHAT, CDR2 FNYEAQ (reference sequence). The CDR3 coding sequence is TGTGCCAGCAGCTTAATGCAGTCTCAAGAGACCCAGTACTTC. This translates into CASSLMQSQETQYF.

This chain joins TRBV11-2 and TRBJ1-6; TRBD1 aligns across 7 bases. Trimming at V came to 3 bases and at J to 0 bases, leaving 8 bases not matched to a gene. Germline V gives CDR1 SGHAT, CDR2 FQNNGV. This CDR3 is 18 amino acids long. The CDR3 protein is CASSFHRGPSSYNSPLHF. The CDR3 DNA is TGTGCCAGCAGCTTTCACAGGGGCCCCAGCTCCTATAATTCACCCCTCCACTTT.